This T cell receptor (beta chain) came from a study of read filtering for tumor transcriptome and immune sequencing (dated by TCRdb to 2018 to 2020). About the study as a whole: Of the patients in the cohort, fewer than 20 were male and around 14 were female, and their mean age was about 72 years, with a range of about 47 to 85. Under revised international staging, roughly eight patients fell into R-ISS I, 15 or so into R-ISS II and over five into R-ISS III. Whole-transcriptome libraries were prepared with the TruSeq RNA Access Library Prep Kit after DNase treatment. TCR-region mapped reads per sample ranged from about 4 to 10.27 million with IR-seq versus only about 75 to 1,400 with RNA-seq. TCR repertoires obtained by targeted immune repertoire sequencing and by bulk whole-transcriptome sequencing performed on the same bone marrow samples were compared. As a main aim, a read-filtering strategy for immune repertoire data was addressed, with the specific question being whether clonotypes supported by a single read should be removed. The full study reports these points: The correlation between IR-seq and RNA-seq shared clonotype proportions rose when single-read clonotypes were removed. The sorted CD138-negative fraction was a mixed bone marrow immune population, not purified T cells. Clonotypes were captured by IR-seq at much higher depth and more reliably than by RNA-seq, and smaller IR-seq throughput was sufficient for identification of most shared clonotypes. In IR-seq, single-read clonotypes were roughly 82% of clonotypes but 3% to 4% of total reads; in RNA-seq they were roughly 72% of clonotypes and more than 40% of reads.

This clonotype was detected ten times or more. What antigen it recognizes has not been identified. Base qualities are not recorded, but no much larger clone differs from it by a single base. The germline V gene encodes CDR1 ENHRY and CDR2 SYGVKD. The V end loses 0 bases and the J end loses 6 bases, and a stretch of 13 bases separates them. Inclusive of the bounding cysteine and phenylalanine, the CDR3 is 15 residues long. Only the CDR3 region is kept as DNA, spanning 45 bases read in frame from base 1. TCR libraries were constructed from about 400 ng RNA using the Immunoverse kit, and molecular barcoded adaptors covering alpha/delta and beta/gamma chains were employed. The same RNA used for transcriptome sequencing was used for TCR library preparation. Sequencing of TCR libraries was carried out on an Illumina HiSeq 4000 with 2 x 150 cycles. The study's processing was this. MiXCR aligned TCR reads to human V, D, J and C references and assembled the aligned reads into CDR3 clonotypes, with quality filtering and error correction included. The tcR package in R was used to analyze clonotype counts and gene usage diversity. Raw mapping reads were checked after the RNA-seq reads had been mapped by STAR aligner version 2.5.3a onto the human GRCh37 genome. To test how sequencing depth affected the clonotypes detected, IR-seq fastq files were randomly downsampled with Seqtk 1.3. The public reads were run again by TCRdb, first through fastp at Q25 and then through MiXCR, and only productive beta chains were kept. Records with the same CDR3 protein are collapsed into one entry carrying the most frequent genes and DNA. TCRdb's processing, not the study's, gives the V and J calls here. The sample data list 85,000 to 100,000 distinct CDR3 sequences, and 20% to 25% of these were observed just once. Together, the top ten hold over 10% of the sample.

Every patient had bone marrow sampled at the time of active disease. Isolation of bone marrow mononuclear cells was performed by Ficoll-Hypaque density gradient centrifugation. To remove myeloma plasma cells, the cells were labeled with CD138 magnetic microbeads on a MACS separator, and CD138-negative cells were then collected by negative selection. Flow cytometry on an Attune NxT with CD138 antibodies was used to check the purity of the isolated cells. Total RNA was extracted with TRIzol reagent and quantified with a NanoDrop spectrophotometer. Paired RNA-seq and IR-seq were performed on the CD138-negative bone marrow sample of each patient.

The clonotype comes from a donor at least 40 years old with multiple myeloma. The chain is made from TRBV10-3 and TRBJ2-3; TRBD2 is possibly the D segment (6 matching bases). Sequencing used a population of CD138-negative cells sorted from bone marrow. What the cell subset or site label conveys for this sample: bone marrow mononuclear cells depleted of CD138+ plasma/myeloma cells by negative magnetic selection. The DNA reads as follows: TGTGCCATCAGTGAGTCCGGCGGGAATGAGGATACGCAGTATTTT. Its protein is CAISESGGNEDTQYF.